This passage covers 20 T cell receptor beta chains from one sample sequenced in a study of cytotoxic CD8 clonotypes in ibrutinib-treated CLL. The data were produced by immunoSEQ multiplex PCR, yet TCRdb's version contains in-frame clones alone and is incomplete. This table has some 40,000 clones, 68% appearing once. The sequencing here drew on PBMCs, taken at disease progression, from a patient treated with ibrutinib. The source of these receptors is a human donor with chronic lymphocytic leukemia.

This clone ranks as medium-sized. V is TRBV6-1 and J is TRBJ1-5, with D uncertain. The CDR3 length is 14 residues. Germline V gene sequence: CDR1 MNHNS, CDR2 SASEGT. Trimming removed 8 bases from V and 4 bases from J, with 15 bases in between. CDR3 DNA sequence: TGTGCCAGCCTACTGGGGAATGGGAATCAGCCCCAGCATTTT. The encoded protein is CASLLGNGNQPQHF.

J is TRBJ2-3 and V is TRBV6-1; 8 bases align to TRBD1. Germline V gene sequence: CDR1 MNHNS, CDR2 SASEGT. With 2 bases clipped from V and 6 bases from J, the junction kept 1 base outside the gene matches. The CDR3 runs to 13 residues. For the CDR3, the DNA is TGTGCCAGCAGTGAACAGGGGGCTGATACGCAGTATTTT. Amino acid sequence: CASSEQGADTQYF.

This clone is medium-sized (0.01 to 0.1%). The gene calls are TRBV7-6 and TRBJ1-1, with TRBD1 matching 9 bases. The V gene end was trimmed by 8 bases and the J gene end by 3 bases; junction bases not matched to a gene: 1. This CDR3 contains 12 residues. Per germline, CDR1 SGHVS and CDR2 FNYEAQ. As DNA, the CDR3 is TGTGCCAGCGGGGACAGGGACACTGAAGCTTTCTTT. Its translation: CASGDRDTEAFF.

The chain combines TRBV9 with TRBJ2-3, with TRBD2 matching 11 bases. Germline CDR1 reads SGDLS; CDR2 reads YYNGEE. The CDR3 extends over 16 amino acids. V dropped 0 bases and J dropped 8; count of bases not matched to a gene: 8. CDR3 in amino acids: CASSVGVAGGAATQYF. The CDR3 DNA is TGTGCCAGCAGCGTAGGCGTAGCGGGAGGGGCGGCTACGCAGTATTTT.

The chain uses TRBV9 and TRBJ2-7; 10 bases line up with TRBD2. The length of the CDR3 is 14 residues. CDR1 is SGDLS, CDR2 YYNGEE, per germline. V lost 4 bases, J lost 7 bases, and 8 bases stayed unmatched. The CDR3: CASSPGLAGEEQYF. The DNA of the CDR3 is TGTGCCAGCAGCCCTGGGCTAGCGGGAGAGGAGCAGTACTTC.

The sample holds a few counts of this clone. The chain recombines TRBV27 with TRBJ2-7; no firm D call. The V gene lost 2 bases and the J gene lost 0 bases, with 5 bases spanning the gap. The germline V gene has CDR1 MNHEY and CDR2 SMNVEV (reference sequence). This CDR3 has 13 amino acids. The CDR3 loop is CASSLAASYEQYF. The CDR3 region has the DNA TGTGCCAGCAGTTTAGCCGCCTCCTACGAGCAGTACTTC.

In this sample, this clone turned up once. The chain employs TRBV19 and TRBJ1-3; TRBD1 matches at 8 bases. The V segment lost 3 bases and the J segment 1 base; nucleotides outside the gene matches: 2. The CDR3 covers 15 residues. Per the germline V gene, CDR1 is LNHDA and CDR2 is SQIVND (reference sequence). This CDR3 reads CASSIGQGSGNTIYF. The CDR3 nucleotides read TGTGCCAGTAGTATCGGACAGGGTTCTGGAAACACCATATATTTT.

The sample holds one count of this clone. The chain joins TRBV30 to TRBJ2-5; 8 positions match TRBD2. The V and J ends lost 2 bases and 4 bases, in that order; junction bases with no gene match: 12. Germline values: CDR1 GTSNPN, CDR2 SVGIG (reference sequence). The CDR3 is made up of 16 amino acids. CDR3 amino acids: CAWSLRSGMWLETQYF. The CDR3 bases are TGTGCCTGGAGTCTACGTAGCGGGATGTGGTTAGAGACCCAGTACTTC.

This clone was counted a few times. The genes are TRBV5-5 and TRBJ1-5, with D possibly TRBD1 on 6 matching bases. Germline V gives CDR1 SGHKS, CDR2 YYEKEE (reference sequence). V dropped 0 bases and J dropped 7 bases, with 14 bases sitting between them. This CDR3 is 15 amino acids long. CDR3 in DNA: TGTGCCAGCAGCTTGGGGCAGGGGCGGAGGCAGCCCCAGCATTTT. Translation gives CASSLGQGRRQPQHF.

The chain combines TRBV11-3 with TRBJ2-3; D is uncertain. This CDR3 is built from 12 residues. V gave up 3 bases and J gave up 6 bases, with 7 bases separating them. The germline gives CDR1 SGHNT, CDR2 YENEEA. CDR3 in amino acids: CASSFDLDTQYF. The CDR3, as DNA: TGTGCCAGCAGCTTTGATCTTGATACGCAGTATTTT.

The chain employs TRBV14 and TRBJ2-7; 16 bases agree with TRBD2. V lost 4 bases to trimming and J lost 5 bases; unmatched junction nucleotides: 8. The CDR3 is made up of 17 amino acids. The germline V gene encodes CDR1 SGHDN and CDR2 FVKESK. The CDR3 nucleotides read TGTGCCAGCAGCCTTCCCGGGACTAGCGGGAGGGCCCACGAGCAGTACTTC. This encodes CASSLPGTSGRAHEQYF.

The chain is built from TRBV29-1 and TRBJ2-7; D tentatively fits TRBD1 or TRBD2 (5 bases each). Trimming stripped 4 bases from V and 7 bases from J, with 23 bases between. This CDR3 comprises 15 residues. Germline V gene lookup returns CDR1 SQVTM and CDR2 ANQGSEA. The CDR3 nucleotides read TGCAGCGTTGGGCCCGGGGCCGGTGCCACAACAGAGCAGTACTTC. Its translation: CSVGPGAGATTEQYF.

This clone was counted at least ten times. The V call is TRBV4-1, the J call TRBJ1-6; tentatively, D is TRBD1 (5 bases). The CDR3 contains 17 residues. From germline, CDR1 is MGHRA and CDR2 YSYEKL. V lost 0 bases, J lost 9 bases, and 18 bases lay in between. The CDR3 reads CASSQDQLAGSISPLHF. In DNA, the CDR3 is TGCGCCAGCAGCCAAGATCAGCTGGCAGGGAGTATTTCACCCCTCCACTTT.

The chain recombines TRBV6-5 with TRBJ2-1, with D possibly matching TRBD1 (5 bases). The CDR3 has 16 amino acids. Trimming stripped 0 bases from V and 0 bases from J, with 9 bases between. Germline CDR1 reads MNHEY; CDR2 reads SVGAGI. The CDR3 here is CASSYSWTPSYNEQFF. DNA for the CDR3: TGTGCCAGCAGTTACTCGTGGACACCCTCCTACAATGAGCAGTTCTTC.

The chain joins TRBV11-2 to TRBJ2-3; D is perhaps TRBD2 (6 bases). CDR3 length: 18 residues. Deletions cut 0 bases from V and 6 bases from J, with 22 bases between. Germline V gene data show CDR1 as SGHAT and CDR2 as FQNNGV. CDR3 coding DNA: TGTGCCAGCAGCTTAGATTTTGCAGTCGCCGGGAGTCGGGATACGCAGTATTTT. This encodes CASSLDFAVAGSRDTQYF.

The genes are TRBV7-2 and TRBJ2-6, with D perhaps being TRBD1 or TRBD2 (5 bases each). V was cut by 3 bases and J by 3 bases, with 9 bases left in between. The length of the CDR3 is 15 residues. Germline lookup yields CDR1 SGHTA and CDR2 FQGNSA. The CDR3 sequence is CASSLGTFGANVLTF. The CDR3, as DNA: TGTGCCAGCAGCTTGGGGACGTTTGGGGCCAACGTCCTGACTTTC.

The CDR3 region is CASRTQGLDNQPQHF. CDR3 coding DNA: TGTGCCAGTAGGACTCAGGGGCTGGACAATCAGCCCCAGCATTTT. The J gene is TRBJ1-5, the V gene TRBV19; D is possibly TRBD1 (6 bases). V gave up 6 bases and J gave up 3 bases, with 15 bases separating them. The CDR3 sequence is 15 residues long. Per germline, CDR1 LNHDA and CDR2 SQIVND (reference sequence).

This clone has more than one count but fewer than ten. The chain couples TRBV11-2 to TRBJ1-3; maybe TRBD1 (6 bases). Trimming took off 5 bases at V and 3 bases at J, with 11 bases between the two ends. The CDR3 contains 14 residues. Germline V gene sequence: CDR1 SGHAT, CDR2 FQNNGV. CDR3 sequence reads: CASSMGAGGNTIYF. CDR3 sequence (DNA): TGTGCCAGCAGCATGGGGGCTGGTGGAAACACCATATATTTT. Supplemented by reference TRBV11-2 and TRBJ1-3, the full variable domain reads EAGVAQSPRYKIIEKRQSVAFWCNPISGHATLYWYQQILGQGPKLLIQFQNNGVVDDSQLPKDRFSAERLKGVDSTLKIQPAKLEDSAVYLCASSMGAGGNTIYFGEGSWLTVV.

This chain links TRBV6-1 with TRBJ2-1, with 8 positions matching TRBD2. The CDR3 consists of 16 residues. Trimming cost V 6 bases and J 2 bases; bases outside gene matches: 9. From germline, CDR1 is MNHNS and CDR2 SASEGT. Written as DNA, the CDR3 is TGTGCCAGCAGCGAACAGTATAGCGGGGCCTACAATGAGCAGTTCTTC. Its translation is CASSEQYSGAYNEQFF.

The chain links TRBV28 to TRBJ1-2; D call uncertain. Germline CDR1 MDHEN, CDR2 SYDVKM. There are 15 residues in the CDR3. Trimming cost V 6 bases and J 0 bases, with 14 bases left between them. Here the CDR3 reads CASSLYGRANYGYTF. CDR3 coding DNA: TGTGCCAGCAGCCTTTACGGCAGAGCTAACTATGGCTACACCTTC.